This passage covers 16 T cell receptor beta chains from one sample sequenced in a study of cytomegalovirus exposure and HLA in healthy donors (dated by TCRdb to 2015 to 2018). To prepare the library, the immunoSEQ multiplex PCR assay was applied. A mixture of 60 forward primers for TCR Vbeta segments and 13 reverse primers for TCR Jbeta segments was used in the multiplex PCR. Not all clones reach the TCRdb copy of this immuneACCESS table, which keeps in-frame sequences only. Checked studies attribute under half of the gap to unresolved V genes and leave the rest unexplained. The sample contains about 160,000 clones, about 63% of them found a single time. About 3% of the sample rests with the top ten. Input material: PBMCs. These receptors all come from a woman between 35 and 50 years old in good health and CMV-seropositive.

The CDR3 DNA follows: TGTGCCAGCAGCAACTTGGGACAGGGCTATGAGCAGTTCTTC. It specifies CASSNLGQGYEQFF. The chain combines TRBV7-3 with TRBJ2-1, with 9 nucleotides matching TRBD1. Germline V CDR1 and CDR2: SGHTA, FQGTGA. This CDR3 contains 14 residues. V lost 5 bases, J lost 8 bases, and 7 bases stayed unmatched.

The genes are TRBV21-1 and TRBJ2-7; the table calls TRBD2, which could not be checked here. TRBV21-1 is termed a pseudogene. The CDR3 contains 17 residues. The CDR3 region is CASSKGLGEGYTYEQYF. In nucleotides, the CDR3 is TGTGCCAGCAGCAAAGGTCTGGGGGAGGGGTACACCTACGAGCAGTACTTC.

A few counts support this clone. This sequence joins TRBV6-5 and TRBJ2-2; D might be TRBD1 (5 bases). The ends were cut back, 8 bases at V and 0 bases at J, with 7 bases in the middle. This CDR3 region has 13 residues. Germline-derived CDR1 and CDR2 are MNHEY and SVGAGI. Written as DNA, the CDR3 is TGTGCCAGCTCACAGGCGAACACCGGGGAGCTGTTTTTT. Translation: CASSQANTGELFF.

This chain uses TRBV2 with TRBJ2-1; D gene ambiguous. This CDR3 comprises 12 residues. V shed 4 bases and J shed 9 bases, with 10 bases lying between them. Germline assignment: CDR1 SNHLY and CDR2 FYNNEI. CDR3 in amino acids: CASSVSPGEQFF. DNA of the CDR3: TGTGCCAGCAGTGTTTCGCCGGGTGAGCAGTTCTTC.

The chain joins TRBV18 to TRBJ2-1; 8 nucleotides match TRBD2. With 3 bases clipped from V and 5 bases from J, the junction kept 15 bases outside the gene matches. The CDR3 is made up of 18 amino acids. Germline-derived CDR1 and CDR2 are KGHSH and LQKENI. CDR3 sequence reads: CASSPHRLSGRSDNEQFF. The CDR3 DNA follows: TGTGCCAGCTCACCGCACCGGTTAAGCGGGAGAAGTGACAATGAGCAGTTCTTC. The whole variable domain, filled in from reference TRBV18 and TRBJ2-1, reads NAGVMQNPRHLVRRRGQEARLRCSPMKGHSHVYWYRQLPEEGLKFMVYLQKENIIDESGMPKERFSAEFPKEGPSILRIQQVVRGDSAAYFCASSPHRLSGRSDNEQFFGPGTRLTVL.

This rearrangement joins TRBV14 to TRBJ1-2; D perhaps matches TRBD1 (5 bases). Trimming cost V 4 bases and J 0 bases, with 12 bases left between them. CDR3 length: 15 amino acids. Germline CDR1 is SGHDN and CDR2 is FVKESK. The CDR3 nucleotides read TGTGCCAGCAGCCGCGTGGAGGGGTCTAACTATGGCTACACCTTC. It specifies CASSRVEGSNYGYTF.

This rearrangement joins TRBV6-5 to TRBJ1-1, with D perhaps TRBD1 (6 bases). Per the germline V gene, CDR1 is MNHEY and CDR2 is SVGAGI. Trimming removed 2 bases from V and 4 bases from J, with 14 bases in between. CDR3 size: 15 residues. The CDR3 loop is CASSYAGPRGTEAFF. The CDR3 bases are TGTGCCAGCAGTTACGCCGGACCCAGGGGCACTGAAGCTTTCTTT.

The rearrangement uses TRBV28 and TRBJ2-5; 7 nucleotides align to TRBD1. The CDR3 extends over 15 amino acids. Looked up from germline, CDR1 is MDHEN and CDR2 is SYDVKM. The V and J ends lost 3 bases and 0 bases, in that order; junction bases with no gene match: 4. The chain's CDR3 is CASSFDRANQETQYF. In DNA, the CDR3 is TGTGCCAGCAGTTTCGACAGGGCTAACCAAGAGACCCAGTACTTC.

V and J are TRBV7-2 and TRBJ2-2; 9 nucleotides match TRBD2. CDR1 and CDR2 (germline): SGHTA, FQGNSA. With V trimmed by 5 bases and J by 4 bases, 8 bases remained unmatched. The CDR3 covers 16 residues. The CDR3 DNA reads TGTGCCAGCAGCCCACGGGCGGGGGGGCTCACCGGGGAGCTGTTTTTT. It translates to CASSPRAGGLTGELFF.

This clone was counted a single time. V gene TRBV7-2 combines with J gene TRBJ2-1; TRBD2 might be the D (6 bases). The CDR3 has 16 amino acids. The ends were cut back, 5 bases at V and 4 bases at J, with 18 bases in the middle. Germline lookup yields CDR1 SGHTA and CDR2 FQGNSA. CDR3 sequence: CASSLSAGWTYNEQFF. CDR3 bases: TGTGCCAGCAGCCTCTCAGCGGGCTGGACGTACAATGAGCAGTTCTTC.

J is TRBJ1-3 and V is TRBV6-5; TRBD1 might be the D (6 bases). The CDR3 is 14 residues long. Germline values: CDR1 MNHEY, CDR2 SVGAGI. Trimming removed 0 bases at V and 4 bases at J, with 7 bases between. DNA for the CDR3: TGTGCCAGCAGTTACTCAACAGGGGGAAACACCATATATTTT. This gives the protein CASSYSTGGNTIYF.

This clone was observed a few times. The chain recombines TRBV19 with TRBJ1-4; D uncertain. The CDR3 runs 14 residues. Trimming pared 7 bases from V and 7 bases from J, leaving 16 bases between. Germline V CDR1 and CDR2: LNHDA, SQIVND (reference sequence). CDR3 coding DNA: TGTGCCAGTAATTCGATAACAGTGGGTGAAAAACTGTTTTTT. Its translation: CASNSITVGEKLFF. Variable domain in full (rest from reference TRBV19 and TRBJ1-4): DGGITQSPKYLFRKEGQNVTLSCEQNLNHDAMYWYRQDPGQGLRLIYYSQIVNDFQKGDIAEGYSVSREKKESFPLTVTSAQKNPTAFYLCASNSITVGEKLFFGSGTQLSVL.

CDR3 protein: CSVEDPGLAYEQYF. The CDR3, as DNA: TGCAGCGTTGAAGATCCAGGGTTGGCCTACGAGCAGTACTTC. This rearrangement joins TRBV29-1 to TRBJ2-7; possibly TRBD1 for D (5 bases). The CDR3 extends over 14 amino acids. Germline CDR1 is SQVTM and CDR2 is ANQGSEA. The V and J ends lost 0 bases and 2 bases respectively, with 11 bases between them.

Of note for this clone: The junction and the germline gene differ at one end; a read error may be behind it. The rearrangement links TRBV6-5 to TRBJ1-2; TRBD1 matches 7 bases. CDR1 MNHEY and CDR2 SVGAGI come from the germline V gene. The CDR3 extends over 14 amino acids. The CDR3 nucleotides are TGTGCCAGCAGTCTTCGACAGGGCGGCTATGGCTACCCCTTC. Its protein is CASSLRQGGYGYPF.

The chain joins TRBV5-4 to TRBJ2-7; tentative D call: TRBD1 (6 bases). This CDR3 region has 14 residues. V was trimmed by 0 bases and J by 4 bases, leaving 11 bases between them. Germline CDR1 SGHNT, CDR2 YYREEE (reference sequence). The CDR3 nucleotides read TGTGCCAGCAGCTTGGCCAGGGGCGGTTACGAGCAGTACTTC. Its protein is CASSLARGGYEQYF.

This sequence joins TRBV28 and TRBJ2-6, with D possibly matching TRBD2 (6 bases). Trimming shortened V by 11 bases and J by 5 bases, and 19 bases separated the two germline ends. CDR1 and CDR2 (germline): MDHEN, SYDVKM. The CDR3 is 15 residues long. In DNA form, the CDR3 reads TGTGCCTCGGGGGTAGGGGATTCTTGGGCCAACGTCCTGACTTTC. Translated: CASGVGDSWANVLTF.